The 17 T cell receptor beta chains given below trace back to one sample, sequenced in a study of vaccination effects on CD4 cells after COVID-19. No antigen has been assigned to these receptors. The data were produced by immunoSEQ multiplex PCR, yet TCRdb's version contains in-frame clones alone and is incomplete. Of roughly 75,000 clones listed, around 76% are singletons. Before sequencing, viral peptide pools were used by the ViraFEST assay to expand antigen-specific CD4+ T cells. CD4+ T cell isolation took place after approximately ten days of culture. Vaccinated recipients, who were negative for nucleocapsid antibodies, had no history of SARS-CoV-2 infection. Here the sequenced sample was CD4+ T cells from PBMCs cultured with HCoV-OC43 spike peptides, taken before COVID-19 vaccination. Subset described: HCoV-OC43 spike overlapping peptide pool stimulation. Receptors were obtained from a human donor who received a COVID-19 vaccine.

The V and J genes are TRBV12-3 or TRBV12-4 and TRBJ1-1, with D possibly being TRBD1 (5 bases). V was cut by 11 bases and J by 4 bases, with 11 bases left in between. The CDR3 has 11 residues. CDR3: CAAKRGTEAFF. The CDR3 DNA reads TGTGCCGCGAAGAGGGGCACTGAAGCTTTCTTT.

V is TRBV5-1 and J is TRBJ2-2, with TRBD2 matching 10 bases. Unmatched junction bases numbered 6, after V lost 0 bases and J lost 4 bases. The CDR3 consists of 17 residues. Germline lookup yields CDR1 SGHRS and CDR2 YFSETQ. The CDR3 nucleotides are TGCGCCAGCAGCTTGGTCTCTAGCGGGGGCCTCACCGGGGAGCTGTTTTTT. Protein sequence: CASSLVSSGGLTGELFF.

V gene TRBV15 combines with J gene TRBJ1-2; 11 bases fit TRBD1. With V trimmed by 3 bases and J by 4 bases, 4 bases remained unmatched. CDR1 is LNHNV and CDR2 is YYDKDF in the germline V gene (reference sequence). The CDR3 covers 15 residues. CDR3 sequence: CATSRGQGEGYGYTF. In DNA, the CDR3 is TGTGCCACCAGCAGGGGACAGGGGGAAGGCTATGGCTACACCTTC.

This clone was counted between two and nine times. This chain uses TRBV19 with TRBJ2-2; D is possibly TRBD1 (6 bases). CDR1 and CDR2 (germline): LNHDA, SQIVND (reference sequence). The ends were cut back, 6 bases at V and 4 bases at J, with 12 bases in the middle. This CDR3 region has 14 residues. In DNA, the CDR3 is TGTGCCAGTAGACCGACAGGAGGCACCGGGGAGCTGTTTTTT. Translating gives CASRPTGGTGELFF.

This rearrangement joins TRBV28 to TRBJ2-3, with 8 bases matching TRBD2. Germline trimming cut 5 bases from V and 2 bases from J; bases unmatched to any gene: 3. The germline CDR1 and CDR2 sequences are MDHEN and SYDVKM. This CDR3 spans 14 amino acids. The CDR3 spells CASSPGGATDTQYF. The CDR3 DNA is TGTGCCAGCAGTCCGGGAGGGGCCACAGATACGCAGTATTTT.

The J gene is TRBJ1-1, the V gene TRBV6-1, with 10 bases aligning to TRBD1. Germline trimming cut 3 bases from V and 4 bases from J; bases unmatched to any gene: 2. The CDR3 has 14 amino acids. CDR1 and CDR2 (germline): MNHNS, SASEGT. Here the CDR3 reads CASSEGQGFTEAFF. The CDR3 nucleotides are TGTGCCAGCAGTGAGGGACAGGGGTTCACTGAAGCTTTCTTT.

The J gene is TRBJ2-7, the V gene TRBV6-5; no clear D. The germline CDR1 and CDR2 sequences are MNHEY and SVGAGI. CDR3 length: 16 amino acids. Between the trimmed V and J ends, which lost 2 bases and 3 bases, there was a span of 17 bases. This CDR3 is CASSYDRIESRYEQYV. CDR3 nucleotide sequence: TGTGCCAGCAGTTACGACCGAATCGAGAGTCGCTACGAGCAGTACGTC.

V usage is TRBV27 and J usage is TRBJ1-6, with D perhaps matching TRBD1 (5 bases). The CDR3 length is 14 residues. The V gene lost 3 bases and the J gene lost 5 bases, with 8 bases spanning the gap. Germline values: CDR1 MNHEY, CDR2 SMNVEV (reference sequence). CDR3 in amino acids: CASSFLQDNSPLHF. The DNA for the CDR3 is TGTGCCAGCAGTTTTTTACAGGATAATTCACCCCTCCACTTT.

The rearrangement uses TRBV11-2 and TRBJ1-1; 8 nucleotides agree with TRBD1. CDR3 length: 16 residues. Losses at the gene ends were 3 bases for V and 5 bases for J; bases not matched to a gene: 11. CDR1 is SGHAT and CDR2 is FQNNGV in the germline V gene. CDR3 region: CASSLTGTGRGTEAFF. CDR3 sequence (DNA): TGTGCCAGCAGCTTGACCGGGACAGGTCGCGGTACTGAAGCTTTCTTT.

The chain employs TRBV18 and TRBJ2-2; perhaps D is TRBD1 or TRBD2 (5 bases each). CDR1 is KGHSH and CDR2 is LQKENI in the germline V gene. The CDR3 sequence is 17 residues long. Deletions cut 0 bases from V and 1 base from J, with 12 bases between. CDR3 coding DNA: TGTGCCAGCTCACCACCGGGGGTCCGGCGGAACACCGGGGAGCTGTTTTTT. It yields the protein CASSPPGVRRNTGELFF.

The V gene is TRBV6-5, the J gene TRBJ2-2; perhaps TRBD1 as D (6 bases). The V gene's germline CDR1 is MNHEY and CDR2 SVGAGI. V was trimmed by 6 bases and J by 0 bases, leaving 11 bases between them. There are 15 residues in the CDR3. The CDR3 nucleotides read TGTGCCAGCAGACCTACAGGGACGAACACCGGGGAGCTGTTTTTT. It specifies CASRPTGTNTGELFF.

The CDR3 DNA is TGTGCCAGCACCATCCCTGGGGCACGAGGTGCAGATACGCAGTATTTT. Protein: CASTIPGARGADTQYF. The chain is built from TRBV28 and TRBJ2-3; D perhaps matches TRBD1 (5 bases). The CDR3 contains 16 residues. Germline V gene data show CDR1 as MDHEN and CDR2 as SYDVKM. V was trimmed by 7 bases and J by 4 bases, leaving 21 bases between them.

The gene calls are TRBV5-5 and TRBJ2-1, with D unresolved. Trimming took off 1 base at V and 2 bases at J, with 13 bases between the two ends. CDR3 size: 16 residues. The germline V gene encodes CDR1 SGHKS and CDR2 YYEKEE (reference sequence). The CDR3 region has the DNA TGTGCCAGCAGCTTGACCTCACCGGCTGCCTACAATGAGCAGTTCTTC. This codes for CASSLTSPAAYNEQFF.

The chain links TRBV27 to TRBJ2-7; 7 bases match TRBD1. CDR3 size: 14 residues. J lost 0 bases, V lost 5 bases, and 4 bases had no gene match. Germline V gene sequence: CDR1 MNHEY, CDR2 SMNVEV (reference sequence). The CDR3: CASSPQGSSYEQYV. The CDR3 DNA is TGTGCCAGCAGTCCACAGGGGAGCTCCTACGAGCAGTACGTC.

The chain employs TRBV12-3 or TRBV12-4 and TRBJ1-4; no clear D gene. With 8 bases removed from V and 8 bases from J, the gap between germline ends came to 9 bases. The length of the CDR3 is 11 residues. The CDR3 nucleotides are TGTGCCAGCGCAGTTTGGGAAAAACTGTTTTTT. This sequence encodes CASAVWEKLFF.

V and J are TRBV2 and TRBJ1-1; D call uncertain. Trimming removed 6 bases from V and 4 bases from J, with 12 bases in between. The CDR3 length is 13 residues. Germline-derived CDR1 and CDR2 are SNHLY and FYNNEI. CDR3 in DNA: TGTGCCAGCAGGGTATTCAGAGGCACTGAAGCTTTCTTT. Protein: CASRVFRGTEAFF.

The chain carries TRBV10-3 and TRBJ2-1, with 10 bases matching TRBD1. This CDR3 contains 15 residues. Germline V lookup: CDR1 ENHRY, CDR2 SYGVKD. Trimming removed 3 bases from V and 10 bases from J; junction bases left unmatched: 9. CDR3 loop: CAISDYRDRGKEQFF. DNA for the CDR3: TGTGCCATCAGTGACTACCGGGACAGGGGTAAGGAGCAGTTCTTC.